This T cell receptor (beta chain) appears in the sequencing data of a study of CD8+CD57+ T cells in acquired aplastic anemia. For the study at large: CD4+ cell libraries from healthy donors averaged roughly 10 million reads.

From germline, CDR1 is SGHTS and CDR2 YDEGEE. V gave up 5 bases and J gave up 4 bases, with 15 bases separating them. The CDR3 is made up of 14 amino acids. Genomic DNA, serving as template, underwent TCR beta VDJ and CDR3 profiling. TCRdb recomputed calls from the reads with MiXCR, one row per CDR3 protein. The sample has roughly 420,000 distinct CDR3 sequences; 65% to 75% are singletons. Specimen: sorted CD4+, CD8+, or CD8+CD57+ T cells (not recorded which) from PBMCs. The chain combines TRBV5-8 with TRBJ1-2, with D tentatively TRBD1 (5 bases). This clonotype was obtained from a human donor in good health, serving as a control. CDR3 loop: CASSLPVTAYGYTF. The CDR3 region has the DNA TGTGCCAGCAGTTTACCGGTGACAGCCTATGGCTACACCTTC. Full variable domain (rest looked up from reference TRBV5-8 and TRBJ1-2): EAGVTQSPTHLIKTRGQQATLRCSPISGHTSVYWYQQALGLGLQFLLWYDEGEERNRGNFPPRFSGRQFPNYSSELNVNALELEDSALYLCASSLPVTAYGYTFGSGTRLTVV.